This TCR beta chain was recovered during a study of beta chain features in type 1 diabetes. All of the isolated RNA was reverse transcribed, so expressed TCRB transcripts were sequenced. Profiled with immunoSEQ multiplex PCR; TCRdb holds only in-frame clones, not every one. The sample shows roughly 300,000 clones, approximately 14% of them seen only once. Study-level results: HLA effects on TCRB rearrangement stayed unresolved here. Possibly, sequencing cDNA over-represented cells that had high TCR expression levels. Shorter TCRB CDR3s, moderately but significantly so, marked every one of the four CD4+ subsets in Type 1 diabetes patients.

Per the germline V gene, CDR1 is SQVTM and CDR2 is ANQGSEA. V trimming: 4 bases; J trimming: 2 bases; junction bases outside the gene matches: 13. The length of the CDR3 is 16 residues. Regarding this clone: Its target is unknown.

This clonotype originated in a man aged 25 to 40 in good health. The rearrangement uses TRBV29-1 and TRBJ2-5; 7 bases map to TRBD1. Sequencing was done on a sample of central memory CD4+ T cells from blood. The CDR3 is CSVGVPTGLRQETQYF. As DNA, the CDR3 is TGCAGCGTTGGGGTACCGACAGGGTTGCGACAAGAGACCCAGTACTTC.